The rows below give T cell receptor beta chains drawn from one sample of a study of cytotoxic CD8 clonotypes in ibrutinib-treated CLL. Profiling relied on immunoSEQ multiplex PCR, and the TCRdb table lists in-frame clones only, not all of them. The table shows 42,000 or so clones, with 68% occurring only once. Material: PBMCs, obtained at disease progression, from a patient treated with ibrutinib. The receptor source for this set is a human donor with chronic lymphocytic leukemia. Both conserved end residues are part of each CDR3. Fields, in order: CDR3 protein, CDR3 DNA, clone size, D gene, V gene, J gene. The D gene is left open where the match is weak. A row's size may be missing; if present it is once, few, many or a size class.

CASSLNPLRTNGYTF,TGTGCCAGCAGTTTAAATCCCCTCAGGACCAATGGCTACACCTTC,NA,NA,TRBV28,TRBJ1-2
CASSSAWGGGNEKLFF,TGTGCCAGCAGCTCGGCTTGGGGAGGGGGGAATGAAAAACTGTTTTTT,few,NA,TRBV7-8,TRBJ1-4
CASSQGGHSGNTIYF,TGTGCCAGCAGCCAAGGGGGACATTCTGGAAACACCATATATTTT,once,NA,TRBV4-2,TRBJ1-3
CASSSHTRQGRNGYTF,TGTGCCAGCAGCTCGCACACCAGACAGGGAAGGAATGGCTACACCTTC,few,TRBD1,TRBV7-2,TRBJ1-2
CASSWALGESNTQYF,TGCGCCAGCAGCTGGGCCTTGGGGGAATCGAATACGCAGTATTTT,once,NA,TRBV5-1,TRBJ2-3
CASSKSGPGQGSGDTQYF,TGTGCCAGCAGCAAAAGCGGACCTGGACAGGGGTCGGGAGATACGCAGTATTTT,few,NA,TRBV21-1,TRBJ2-3
CSVPPSPSGRRYEQYF,TGCAGCGTTCCCCCCTCCCCTAGCGGGAGGCGGTACGAGCAGTACTTC,NA,TRBD2,TRBV29-1,TRBJ2-7
CASSLDRVAEAFF,TGCGCCAGCAGCTTGGACAGGGTGGCTGAAGCTTTCTTT,NA,NA,TRBV5-1,TRBJ1-1
CASSVAPSGRAVGQETQYF,TGTGCCAGCAGCGTAGCTCCTAGCGGGAGGGCCGTGGGGCAAGAGACCCAGTACTTC,NA,TRBD2,TRBV9,TRBJ2-5
CASSLGGWYGYTF,TGTGCCAGCAGTTTAGGGGGCTGGTATGGCTACACCTTC,NA,NA,TRBV27,TRBJ1-2
CASSVAHTQDYGYTF,TGTGCCAGCAGCGTAGCTCACACCCAGGACTATGGCTACACCTTC,NA,NA,TRBV9,TRBJ1-2
CASSASSGGGTDTQYF,TGTGCCAGCAGCGCCTCTAGCGGGGGGGGCACAGATACGCAGTATTTT,NA,TRBD2,TRBV9,TRBJ2-3
CASSLGRYEQYF,TGTGCCAGCAGCCTCGGACGGTACGAGCAGTACTTC,NA,NA,TRBV7-6,TRBJ2-7
CASSLGRINQPQHF,TGTGCCAGCAGCTTAGGACGGATCAATCAGCCCCAGCATTTT,NA,NA,TRBV7-2,TRBJ1-5
CAWSVQRSGYTF,TGTGCCTGGAGTGTACAGAGGAGTGGCTACACCTTC,once,NA,TRBV30,TRBJ1-2
CASSLARKKLSYEQYF,TGTGCCAGCAGCTTAGCCAGGAAAAAGCTCTCCTACGAGCAGTACTTC,NA,NA,TRBV11-3,TRBJ2-7
CASSQDRGRSEQYF,TGCGCCAGCAGCCAAGACAGGGGCCGCTCCGAGCAGTACTTC,NA,NA,TRBV4-3,TRBJ2-7
CASSLAGTYEQYF,TGTGCCAGCAGCTTGGCCGGGACCTACGAGCAGTACTTC,NA,NA,TRBV5-4,TRBJ2-7
CASGTSSLLYEQYF,TGTGCCAGCGGGACTTCTTCCCTTCTCTACGAGCAGTACTTC,NA,NA,TRBV6-5,TRBJ2-7
CASSVDSGRGNTIYF,TGTGCCAGCAGCGTAGACTCAGGAAGGGGAAACACCATATATTTT,NA,NA,TRBV9,TRBJ1-3
CASSRDRQETQYF,TGTGCCAGCAGCCGGGACAGACAAGAGACCCAGTACTTC,NA,TRBD1,TRBV7-3,TRBJ2-5
CASIAGTSVYEQYF,TGTGCCAGCATAGCCGGGACTAGCGTGTACGAGCAGTACTTC,NA,TRBD2,TRBV28,TRBJ2-7
CASSPGTAISYEQYF,TGTGCCAGCAGCCCCGGGACTGCTATTTCCTACGAGCAGTACTTC,NA,NA,TRBV7-2,TRBJ2-7
CASSLGLASYNEQFF,TGTGCCAGCAGCTTAGGGCTAGCATCCTACAATGAGCAGTTCTTC,NA,NA,TRBV11-3,TRBJ2-1
CAWSVGNGYTF,TGTGCCTGGAGCGTTGGGAATGGCTACACCTTC,NA,NA,TRBV30,TRBJ1-2
CASSQDGSGGTYEQYF,TGCGCCAGCAGCCAAGATGGTTCAGGGGGTACCTACGAGCAGTACTTC,NA,TRBD1,TRBV4-1,TRBJ2-7
CASSSGGYGSNQPQHF,TGTGCCAGCAGCTCGGGAGGGTACGGGAGCAATCAGCCCCAGCATTTT,NA,NA,TRBV7-9,TRBJ1-5
CASSLARGRRVYGYTF,TGTGCCAGCAGCTTAGCCAGGGGGCGGCGGGTCTATGGCTACACCTTC,NA,TRBD1,TRBV7-9,TRBJ1-2
CASSLPNQPQHF,TGTGCCAGCAGCTTACCCAATCAGCCCCAGCATTTT,NA,NA,TRBV7-2,TRBJ1-5